What follows are 16 T cell receptor beta chains derived from one specimen sequenced in a study of shared clonotypes between healthy human individuals. Data came from immunoSEQ multiplex PCR; TCRdb stores just in-frame clones and leaves some out. The table shows approximately 980,000 clones, with more than 75% occurring only once. The specimen sequenced was memory CD4+ T cells sorted from blood. Subset reported: CD45RA-negative fraction. These TCRs come from a young man in good health.

The chain recombines TRBV11-3 with TRBJ1-3, with D maybe TRBD1 (5 bases). The V gene lost 5 bases and the J gene lost 0 bases, with 8 bases spanning the gap. CDR3 length equals 14 residues. CDR1 is SGHNT and CDR2 is YENEEA in the germline V gene. CDR3 nucleotide sequence: TGTGCCAGCAGCGGGACGTCCTCTGGAAACACCATATATTTT. Amino acids: CASSGTSSGNTIYF.

This chain uses TRBV7-2 with TRBJ2-1; TRBD1 aligns across 8 bases. The CDR3 is 14 amino acids. The V segment lost 0 bases and the J segment 13 bases; nucleotides outside the gene matches: 8. Germline loops: CDR1 SGHTA, CDR2 FQGNSA. In DNA form, the CDR3 reads TGTGCCAGCAGCTTAGCGTTGTTCGGACAGGGACAGTTCTTC. Residues: CASSLALFGQGQFF.

There are many counts of this clone. The genes are TRBV10-3 and TRBJ2-3; 7 bases are a match to TRBD1. The trim removed 6 bases at V and 3 bases at J, leaving 9 bases unmatched. Germline V gives CDR1 ENHRY, CDR2 SYGVKD. This CDR3 has 15 residues. The DNA for the CDR3 is TGTGCCATCAGGAGACAGGGTGTAAGAACAGATACGCAGTATTTT. Encoded protein: CAIRRQGVRTDTQYF.

The chain has TRBV7-2 and TRBJ1-3; D call uncertain. Per germline, CDR1 SGHTA and CDR2 FQGNSA. V was cut by 1 base and J by 3 bases, with 10 bases left in between. The CDR3 totals 15 residues. The CDR3 loop reads CASSLDPGGGNTIYF. The CDR3 region has the DNA TGTGCCAGCAGCTTAGACCCGGGAGGTGGAAACACCATATATTTT. Filled out from reference TRBV7-2 and TRBJ1-3, the complete variable domain reads GAGVSQSPSNKVTEKGKDVELRCDPISGHTALYWYRQSLGQGLEFLIYFQGNSAPDKSGLPSDRFSAERTGGSVSTLTIQRTQQEDSAVYLCASSLDPGGGNTIYFGEGSWLTVV.

V gene TRBV9 combines with J gene TRBJ2-3; D is ambiguous. Germline loops: CDR1 SGDLS, CDR2 YYNGEE. The V end was cut by 3 bases, the J end by 1 base, with 15 bases between. The CDR3 is made up of 16 amino acids. In nucleotides, the CDR3 is TGTGCCAGCAGCGCCCGGGCCTTAGGAGGCACAGATACGCAGTATTTT. It encodes CASSARALGGTDTQYF. Together with reference TRBV9 and TRBJ2-3, the CDR3 gives the full variable domain: DSGVTQTPKHLITATGQRVTLRCSPRSGDLSVYWYQQSLDQGLQFLIQYYNGEERAKGNILERFSAQQFPDLHSELNLSSLELGDSALYFCASSARALGGTDTQYFGPGTRLTVL.

Only one count was recorded for this clone. V and J are TRBV7-8 and TRBJ2-1, with D possibly matching TRBD1 (5 bases). V lost 1 base and J lost 6, with 7 bases in between. The CDR3 spans 13 residues. Germline CDR1 is SGHVS and CDR2 is FQNEAQ. Written as DNA, the CDR3 is TGTGCCAGCAGCTTAGGCAGGGTCAATGAGCAGTTCTTC. Residues: CASSLGRVNEQFF.

This clone occurred a few times. Within the sample, other DNA sequences also encode this same CDR3. This chain's CDR3 is CASSPGPYNSPLHF. In DNA, the CDR3 is TGTGCCAGCAGCCCAGGACCTTATAATTCACCCCTCCACTTT. The genes are TRBV6-1 and TRBJ1-6; D is unresolved. Germline loops: CDR1 MNHNS, CDR2 SASEGT. V lost 6 bases and J lost 4, with 10 bases in between. This CDR3 is 14 amino acids long.

This clone came up once. The chain joins TRBV2 to TRBJ2-2, with 13 nucleotides matching TRBD2. With V trimmed by 2 bases and J by 6 bases, 6 bases remained unmatched. Germline V gene sequence: CDR1 SNHLY, CDR2 FYNNEI. The CDR3 length is 17 residues. CDR3 nucleotides: TGTGCCAGCAGTGAATATCGACTAGCGGGGGGCGCCGGGGAGCTGTTTTTT. Amino acid sequence: CASSEYRLAGGAGELFF.

CDR3 in DNA: TGTGCCAGCAGCTTGGGGACAGGGAAGAGGTACACTGAAGCTTTCTTT. This codes for CASSLGTGKRYTEAFF. V and J are TRBV5-6 and TRBJ1-1; 8 nucleotides align to TRBD1. This CDR3 is built from 16 residues. V was clipped by 0 bases and J by 3 bases; unmatched bases: 7. Germline lookup yields CDR1 SGHDT and CDR2 YYEEEE.

V gene TRBV5-1 combines with J gene TRBJ1-1, with 9 positions matching TRBD1. This CDR3 has 13 residues. Germline loops: CDR1 SGHRS, CDR2 YFSETQ. V was pared by 4 bases and J by 5 bases, with 3 bases of the junction left unmatched. CDR3: CASSEDRGTEAFF. The CDR3 bases are TGCGCCAGCAGCGAAGACAGGGGGACTGAAGCTTTCTTT.

The V and J genes are TRBV2 and TRBJ2-2, with a tentative D call TRBD1 (5 bases). The germline V and J ends were trimmed by 3 bases and 6 bases, with 11 bases remaining between them. Germline V gene lookup returns CDR1 SNHLY and CDR2 FYNNEI. The CDR3 length is 14 residues. CDR3 protein: CASSDQGNAGELFF. The DNA of the CDR3 is TGTGCCAGCAGTGATCAGGGAAATGCCGGGGAGCTGTTTTTT.

The V gene is TRBV4-1, the J gene TRBJ2-3; unclear D gene. CDR3 length: 16 residues. The germline gives CDR1 MGHRA, CDR2 YSYEKL. Trimming shortened V by 0 bases and J by 4 bases, and 14 bases separated the two germline ends. This CDR3 reads CASSQDPARRPDTQYF. DNA for the CDR3: TGCGCCAGCAGCCAAGATCCGGCCAGGCGCCCAGATACGCAGTATTTT.

The chain recombines TRBV7-2 with TRBJ2-7, with a weak D call TRBD2 (5 bases). Germline assignment: CDR1 SGHTA and CDR2 FQGNSA. CDR3 length: 14 residues. Trimming pared 1 base from V and 4 bases from J, leaving 11 bases between. CDR3 in DNA: TGTGCCAGCAGCTTAGGAGGGTTGGAGTACGAGCAGTACTTC. As protein: CASSLGGLEYEQYF.

Details on this clone: The junction departs from germline at one end; a sequencing error may be responsible. V usage is TRBV5-6 and J usage is TRBJ1-1, with D perhaps matching TRBD1 (5 bases). Germline V lookup: CDR1 SGHDT, CDR2 YYEEEE. The CDR3 sequence is 15 residues long. As DNA, the CDR3 is TGTACCAGCAGCTATGTTGGGACGGCGAACACTGAAGCTTTCTTT. Its translation: CTSSYVGTANTEAFF.

This clone occurred a few times. The J gene is TRBJ2-2, the V gene TRBV21-1; the DNA was not compared with TRBD2, the D call given in the table. TRBV21-1 is given as a pseudogene. The CDR3 totals 18 residues. In DNA form, the CDR3 reads TGTGCCAGCAAATGGGACCGACTAGCTTTTCGGAACACCGGGGAGCTGTTTTTT. Translation: CASKWDRLAFRNTGELFF.

This clone came up once. The chain combines TRBV7-9 with TRBJ2-5; D is perhaps TRBD2 (5 bases). This CDR3 is 14 amino acids long. V was pared by 1 base and J by 7 bases, with 13 bases between. Germline V gene sequence: CDR1 SEHNR, CDR2 FQNEAQ (reference sequence). The CDR3 DNA follows: TGTGCCAGCAGCTTAGGGCTGGGAGCGGTGACCCAGTACTTC. This translates into CASSLGLGAVTQYF.